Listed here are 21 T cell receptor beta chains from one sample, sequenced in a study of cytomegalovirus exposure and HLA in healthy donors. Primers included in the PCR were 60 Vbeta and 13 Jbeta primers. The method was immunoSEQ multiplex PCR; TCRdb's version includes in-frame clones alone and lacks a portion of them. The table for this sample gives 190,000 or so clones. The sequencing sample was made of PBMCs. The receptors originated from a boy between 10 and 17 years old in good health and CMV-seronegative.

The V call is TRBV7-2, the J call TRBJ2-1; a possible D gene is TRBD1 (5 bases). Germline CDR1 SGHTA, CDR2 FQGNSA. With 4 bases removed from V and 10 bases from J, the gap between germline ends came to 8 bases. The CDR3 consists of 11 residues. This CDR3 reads CASSWGSEQFF. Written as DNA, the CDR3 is TGTGCCAGCAGCTGGGGCTCCGAGCAGTTCTTC.

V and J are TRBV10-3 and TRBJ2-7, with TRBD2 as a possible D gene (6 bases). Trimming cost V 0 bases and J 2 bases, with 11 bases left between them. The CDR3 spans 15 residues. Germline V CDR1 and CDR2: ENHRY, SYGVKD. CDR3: CAISESRRGTYEQYF. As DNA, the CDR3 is TGTGCCATCAGTGAGTCGCGGCGCGGGACCTACGAGCAGTACTTC.

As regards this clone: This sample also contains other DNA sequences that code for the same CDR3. CDR3 region: CASSLAGSYGYTF. The CDR3 region has the DNA TGTGCCAGCAGCTTAGCCGGGAGCTATGGCTACACCTTC. The chain joins TRBV7-2 to TRBJ1-2; D is unresolved. Trimming took 0 bases from V and 4 from J, leaving 6 bases between them. This CDR3 spans 13 amino acids. Germline V gene sequence: CDR1 SGHTA, CDR2 FQGNSA.

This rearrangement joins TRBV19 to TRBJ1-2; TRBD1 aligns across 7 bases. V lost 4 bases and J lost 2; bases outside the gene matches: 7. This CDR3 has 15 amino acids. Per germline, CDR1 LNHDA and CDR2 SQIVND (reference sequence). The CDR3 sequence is CASSTQTGRNYGYTF. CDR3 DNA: TGTGCCAGTAGTACTCAGACAGGGAGAAACTATGGCTACACCTTC.

CDR3 sequence (DNA): TGTGCCAGCAGCTGGGAGGGGGACACTGAAGCTTTCTTT. Protein sequence: CASSWEGDTEAFF. V usage is TRBV7-2 and J usage is TRBJ1-1; TRBD1 is a possible D gene (6 bases). The V gene's germline CDR1 is SGHTA and CDR2 FQGNSA. The V end was cut by 4 bases, the J end by 3 bases, with 9 bases between. The CDR3 contains 13 residues. Filled out from reference TRBV7-2 and TRBJ1-1, the complete variable domain reads GAGVSQSPSNKVTEKGKDVELRCDPISGHTALYWYRQSLGQGLEFLIYFQGNSAPDKSGLPSDRFSAERTGGSVSTLTIQRTQQEDSAVYLCASSWEGDTEAFFGQGTRLTVV.

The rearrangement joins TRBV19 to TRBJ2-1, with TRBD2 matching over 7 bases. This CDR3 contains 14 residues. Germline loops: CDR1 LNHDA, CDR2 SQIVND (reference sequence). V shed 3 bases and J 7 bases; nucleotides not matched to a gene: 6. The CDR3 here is CASSMMGGSNEQFF. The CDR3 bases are TGTGCCAGTAGTATGATGGGGGGGAGTAATGAGCAGTTCTTC.

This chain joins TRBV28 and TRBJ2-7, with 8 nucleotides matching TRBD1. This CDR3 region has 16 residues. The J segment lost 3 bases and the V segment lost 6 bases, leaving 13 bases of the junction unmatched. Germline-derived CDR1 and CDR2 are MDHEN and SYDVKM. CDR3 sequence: CASRFEGDRTVYEQYF. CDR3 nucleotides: TGTGCCAGCAGATTCGAGGGGGACAGGACGGTCTACGAGCAGTACTTC.

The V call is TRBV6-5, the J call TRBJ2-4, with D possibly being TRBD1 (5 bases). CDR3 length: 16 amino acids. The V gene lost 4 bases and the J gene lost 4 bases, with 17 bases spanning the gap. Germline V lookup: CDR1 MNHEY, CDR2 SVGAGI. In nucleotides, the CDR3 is TGTGCCAGCAGTTCGCCCCGTAGGGGCCTAAAAAACATTCAGTACTTC. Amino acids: CASSSPRRGLKNIQYF.

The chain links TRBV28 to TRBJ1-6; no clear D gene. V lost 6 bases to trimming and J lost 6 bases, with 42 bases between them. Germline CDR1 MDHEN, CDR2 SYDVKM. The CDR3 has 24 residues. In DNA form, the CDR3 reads TGTGCCAGCAGGCCGCCTCCCGGGGTCGGTGGTGGCTTAAGCCCCTTAGAGAGTAATTCACCCCTCCACTTT. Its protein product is CASRPPPGVGGGLSPLESNSPLHF.

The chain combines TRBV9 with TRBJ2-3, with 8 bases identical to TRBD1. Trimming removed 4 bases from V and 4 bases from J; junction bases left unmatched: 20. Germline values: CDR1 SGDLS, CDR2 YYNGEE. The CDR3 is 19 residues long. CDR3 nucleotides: TGTGCCAGCAGCCCTCGGACAGGGAGTCCCCGGGCGGTATCAGATACGCAGTATTTT. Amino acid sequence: CASSPRTGSPRAVSDTQYF.

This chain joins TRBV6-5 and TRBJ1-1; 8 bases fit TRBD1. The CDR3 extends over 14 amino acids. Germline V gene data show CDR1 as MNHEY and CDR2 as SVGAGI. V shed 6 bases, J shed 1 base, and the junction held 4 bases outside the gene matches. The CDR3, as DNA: TGTGCCAGCAGGACAGGGGCTGCGAACACTGAAGCTTTCTTT. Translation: CASRTGAANTEAFF.

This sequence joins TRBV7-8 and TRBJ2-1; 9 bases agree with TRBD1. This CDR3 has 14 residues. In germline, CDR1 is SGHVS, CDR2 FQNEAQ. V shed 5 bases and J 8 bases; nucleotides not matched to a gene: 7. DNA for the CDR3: TGTGCCAGCAGCCCTCGGGACAGGGACGATGAGCAGTTCTTC. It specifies CASSPRDRDDEQFF.

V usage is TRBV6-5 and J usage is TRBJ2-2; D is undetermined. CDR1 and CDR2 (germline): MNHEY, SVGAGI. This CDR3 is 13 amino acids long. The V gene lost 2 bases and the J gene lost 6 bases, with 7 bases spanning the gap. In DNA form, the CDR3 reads TGTGCCAGCAGTTACCTCTCTCCCGGGGAGCTGTTTTTT. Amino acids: CASSYLSPGELFF.

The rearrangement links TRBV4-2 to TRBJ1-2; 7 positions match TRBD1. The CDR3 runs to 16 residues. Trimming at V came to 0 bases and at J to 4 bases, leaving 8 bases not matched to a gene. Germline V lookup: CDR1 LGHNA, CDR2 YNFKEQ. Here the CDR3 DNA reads TGTGCCAGCAGCCAAGATTCGGGGACAGCAGGCTATGGCTACACCTTC. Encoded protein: CASSQDSGTAGYGYTF.

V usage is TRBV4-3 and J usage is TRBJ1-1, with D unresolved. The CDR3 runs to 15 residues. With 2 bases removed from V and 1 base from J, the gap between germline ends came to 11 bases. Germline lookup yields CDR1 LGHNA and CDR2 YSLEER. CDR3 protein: CASSQIPTGNTEAFF. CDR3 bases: TGCGCCAGCAGCCAAATCCCCACGGGGAACACTGAAGCTTTCTTT.

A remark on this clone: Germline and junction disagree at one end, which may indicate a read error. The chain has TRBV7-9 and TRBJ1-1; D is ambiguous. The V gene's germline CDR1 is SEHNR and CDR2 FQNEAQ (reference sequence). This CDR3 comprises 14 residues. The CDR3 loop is CAGSFSSTYTEAFF. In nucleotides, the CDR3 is TGTGCCGGCAGCTTCTCCTCCACATACACTGAAGCTTTCTTT.

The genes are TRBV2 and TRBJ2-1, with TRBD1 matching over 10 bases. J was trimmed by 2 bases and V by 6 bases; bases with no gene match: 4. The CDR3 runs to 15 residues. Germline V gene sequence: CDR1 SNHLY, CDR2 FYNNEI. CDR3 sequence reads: CASSPGQGTYNEQFF. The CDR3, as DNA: TGTGCCAGCAGCCCGGGACAGGGGACCTACAATGAGCAGTTCTTC.

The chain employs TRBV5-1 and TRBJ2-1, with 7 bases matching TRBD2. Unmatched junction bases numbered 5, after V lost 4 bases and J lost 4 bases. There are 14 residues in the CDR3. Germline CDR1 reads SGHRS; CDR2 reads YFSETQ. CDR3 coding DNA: TGCGCCAGCAGCACGAGGGGAGGGTACAATGAGCAGTTCTTC. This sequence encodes CASSTRGGYNEQFF.

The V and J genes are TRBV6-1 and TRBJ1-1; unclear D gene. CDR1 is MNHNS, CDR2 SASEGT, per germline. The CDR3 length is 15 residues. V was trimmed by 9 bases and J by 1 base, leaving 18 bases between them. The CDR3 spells CASTARPEANTEAFF. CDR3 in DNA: TGTGCCAGTACTGCCCGACCGGAGGCGAACACTGAAGCTTTCTTT.

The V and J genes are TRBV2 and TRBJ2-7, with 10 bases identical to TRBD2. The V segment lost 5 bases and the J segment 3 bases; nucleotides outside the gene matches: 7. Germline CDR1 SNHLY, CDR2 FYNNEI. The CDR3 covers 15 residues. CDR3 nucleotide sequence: TGTGCCAGCAGTTTTAGCGGGGGGTCGAGCTACGAGCAGTACTTC. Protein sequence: CASSFSGGSSYEQYF.

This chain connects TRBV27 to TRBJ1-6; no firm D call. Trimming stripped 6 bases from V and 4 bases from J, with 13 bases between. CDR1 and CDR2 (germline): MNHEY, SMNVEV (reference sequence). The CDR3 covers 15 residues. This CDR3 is CASRGETGYNSPLHF. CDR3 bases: TGTGCCAGCAGAGGAGAGACGGGATATAATTCACCCCTCCACTTT.